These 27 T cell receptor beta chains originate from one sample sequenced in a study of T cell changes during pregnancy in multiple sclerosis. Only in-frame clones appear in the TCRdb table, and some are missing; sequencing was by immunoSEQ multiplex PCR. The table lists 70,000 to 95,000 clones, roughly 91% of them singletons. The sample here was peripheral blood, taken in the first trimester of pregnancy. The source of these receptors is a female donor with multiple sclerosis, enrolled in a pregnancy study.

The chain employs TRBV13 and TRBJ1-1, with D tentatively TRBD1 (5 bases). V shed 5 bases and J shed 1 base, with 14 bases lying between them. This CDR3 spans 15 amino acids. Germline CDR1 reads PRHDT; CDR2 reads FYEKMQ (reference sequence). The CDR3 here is CASSGGGRKNTEAFF. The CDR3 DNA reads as TGTGCCAGCAGCGGGGGGGGAAGAAAGAACACTGAAGCTTTCTTT.

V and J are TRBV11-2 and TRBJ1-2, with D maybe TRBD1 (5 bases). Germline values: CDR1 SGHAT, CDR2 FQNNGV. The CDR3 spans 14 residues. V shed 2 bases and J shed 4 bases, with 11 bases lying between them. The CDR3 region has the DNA TGTGCCAGCAGCTTAACCGGGGGTAGCTATGGCTACACCTTC. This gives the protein CASSLTGGSYGYTF. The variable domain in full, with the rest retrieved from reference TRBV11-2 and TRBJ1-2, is EAGVAQSPRYKIIEKRQSVAFWCNPISGHATLYWYQQILGQGPKLLIQFQNNGVVDDSQLPKDRFSAERLKGVDSTLKIQPAKLEDSAVYLCASSLTGGSYGYTFGSGTRLTVV.

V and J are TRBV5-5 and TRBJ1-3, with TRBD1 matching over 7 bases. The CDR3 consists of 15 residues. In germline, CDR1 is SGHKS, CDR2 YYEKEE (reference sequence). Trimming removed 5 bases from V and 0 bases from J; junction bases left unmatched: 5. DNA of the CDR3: TGTGCCAGCAGATTAACAGGGGACTCTGGAAACACCATATATTTT. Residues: CASRLTGDSGNTIYF.

CDR3 DNA: TGTGCCAGCAGCTTGACAGCGGGGGGCTCCTACAATGAGCAGTTCTTC. Translating gives CASSLTAGGSYNEQFF. This chain joins TRBV5-6 and TRBJ2-1; 9 nucleotides align to TRBD2. Germline CDR1 SGHDT, CDR2 YYEEEE. V was pared by 1 base and J by 0 bases, with 2 bases of the junction left unmatched. The CDR3 consists of 16 residues.

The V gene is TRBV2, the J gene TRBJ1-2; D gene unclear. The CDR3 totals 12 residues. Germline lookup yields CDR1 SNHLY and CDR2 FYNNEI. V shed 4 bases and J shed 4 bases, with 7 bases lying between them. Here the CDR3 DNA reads TGTGCCAGCAGTGGACACTTCTATGGCTACACCTTC. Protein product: CASSGHFYGYTF.

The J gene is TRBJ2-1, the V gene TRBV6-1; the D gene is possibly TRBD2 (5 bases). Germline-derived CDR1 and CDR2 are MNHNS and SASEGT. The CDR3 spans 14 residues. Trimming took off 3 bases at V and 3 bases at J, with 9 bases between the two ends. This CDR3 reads CASSDPGNYNEQFF. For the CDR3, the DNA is TGTGCCAGCAGTGACCCGGGGAACTACAATGAGCAGTTCTTC.

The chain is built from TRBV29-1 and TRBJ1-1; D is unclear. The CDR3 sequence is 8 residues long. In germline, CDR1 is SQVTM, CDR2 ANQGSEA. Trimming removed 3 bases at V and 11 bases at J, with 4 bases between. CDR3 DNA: TGCAGCGTTGAGGGCGCTTTCTTT. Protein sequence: CSVEGAFF.

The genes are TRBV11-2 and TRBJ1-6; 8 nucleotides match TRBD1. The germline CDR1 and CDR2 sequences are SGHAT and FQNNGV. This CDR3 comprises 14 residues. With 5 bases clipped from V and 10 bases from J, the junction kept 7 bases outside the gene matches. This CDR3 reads CASSPGQGGSPLHF. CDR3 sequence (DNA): TGTGCCAGCAGCCCCGGACAGGGAGGATCACCCCTCCACTTT.

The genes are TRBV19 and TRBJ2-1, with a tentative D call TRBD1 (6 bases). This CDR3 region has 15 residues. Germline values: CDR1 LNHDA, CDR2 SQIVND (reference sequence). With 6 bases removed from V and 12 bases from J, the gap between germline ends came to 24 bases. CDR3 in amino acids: CASRISTQGLSGQFF. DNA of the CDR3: TGTGCCAGTAGGATCTCGACACAGGGTCTAAGTGGGCAGTTCTTC.

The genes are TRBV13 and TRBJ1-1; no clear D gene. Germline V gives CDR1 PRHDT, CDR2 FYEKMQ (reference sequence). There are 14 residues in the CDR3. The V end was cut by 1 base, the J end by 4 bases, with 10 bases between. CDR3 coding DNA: TGTGCCAGCAGCTTAGCAGGCCGCGCCACTGAAGCTTTCTTT. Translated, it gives CASSLAGRATEAFF.

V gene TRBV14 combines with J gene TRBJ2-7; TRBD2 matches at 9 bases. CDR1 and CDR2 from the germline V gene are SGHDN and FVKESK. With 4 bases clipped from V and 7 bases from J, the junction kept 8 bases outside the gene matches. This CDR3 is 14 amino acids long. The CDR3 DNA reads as TGTGCCAGCAGCCCACTAGGGCTAGCGGGGGAGCAGTACTTC. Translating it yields CASSPLGLAGEQYF.

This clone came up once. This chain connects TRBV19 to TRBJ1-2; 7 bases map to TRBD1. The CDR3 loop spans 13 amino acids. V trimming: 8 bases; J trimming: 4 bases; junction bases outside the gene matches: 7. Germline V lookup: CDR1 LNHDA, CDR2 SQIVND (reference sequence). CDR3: CASSGQISYGYTF. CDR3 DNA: TGTGCCAGTTCGGGACAGATAAGCTATGGCTACACCTTC.

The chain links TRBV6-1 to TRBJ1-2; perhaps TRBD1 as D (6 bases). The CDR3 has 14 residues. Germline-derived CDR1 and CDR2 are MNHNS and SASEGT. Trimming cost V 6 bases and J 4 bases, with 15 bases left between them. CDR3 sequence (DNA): TGTGCCAGCAGCGAGACAGGATGGTCCTATGGCTACACCTTC. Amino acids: CASSETGWSYGYTF.

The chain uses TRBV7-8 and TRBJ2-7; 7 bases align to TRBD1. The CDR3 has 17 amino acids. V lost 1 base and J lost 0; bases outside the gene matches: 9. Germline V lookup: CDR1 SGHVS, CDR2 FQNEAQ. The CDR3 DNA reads TGTGCCAGCAGCTTAGACCCGGACAGGCCGACCTCCTACGAGCAGTACTTC. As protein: CASSLDPDRPTSYEQYF.

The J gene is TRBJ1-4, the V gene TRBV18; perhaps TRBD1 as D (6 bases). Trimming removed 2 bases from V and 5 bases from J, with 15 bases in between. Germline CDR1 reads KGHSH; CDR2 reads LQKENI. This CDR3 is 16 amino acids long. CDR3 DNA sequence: TGTGCCAGCTCACCAGGCGGGCAGGGGACAAATGAAAAACTGTTTTTT. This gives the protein CASSPGGQGTNEKLFF.

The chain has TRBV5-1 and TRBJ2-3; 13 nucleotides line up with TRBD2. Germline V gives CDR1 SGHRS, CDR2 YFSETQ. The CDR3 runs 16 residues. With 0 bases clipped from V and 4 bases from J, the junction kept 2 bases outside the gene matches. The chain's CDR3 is CASSLGGLAGSDTQYF. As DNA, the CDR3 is TGCGCCAGCAGCTTGGGGGGACTAGCGGGGTCAGATACGCAGTATTTT.

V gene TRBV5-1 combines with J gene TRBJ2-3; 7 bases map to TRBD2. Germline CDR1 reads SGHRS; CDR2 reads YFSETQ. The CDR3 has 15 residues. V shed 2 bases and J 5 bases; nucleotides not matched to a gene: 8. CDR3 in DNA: TGCGCCAGCAGCTTTTCCCGGGACTACCTAGATACGCAGTATTTT. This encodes CASSFSRDYLDTQYF.

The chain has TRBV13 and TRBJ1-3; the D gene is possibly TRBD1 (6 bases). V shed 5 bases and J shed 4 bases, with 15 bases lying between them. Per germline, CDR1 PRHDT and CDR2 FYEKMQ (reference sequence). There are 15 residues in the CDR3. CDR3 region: CASSPYRASGNTIYF. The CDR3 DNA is TGTGCCAGCAGCCCCTACAGGGCATCCGGAAACACCATATATTTT. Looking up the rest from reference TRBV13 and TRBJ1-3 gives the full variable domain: AAGVIQSPRHLIKEKRETATLKCYPIPRHDTVYWYQQGPGQDPQFLISFYEKMQSDKGSIPDRFSAQQFSDYHSELNMSSLELGDSALYFCASSPYRASGNTIYFGEGSWLTVV.

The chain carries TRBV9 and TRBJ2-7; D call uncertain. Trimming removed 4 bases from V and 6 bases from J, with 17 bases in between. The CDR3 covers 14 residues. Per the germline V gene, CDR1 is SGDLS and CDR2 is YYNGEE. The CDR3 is CASSLFDRQREQYF. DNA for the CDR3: TGTGCCAGCAGCTTATTCGACCGGCAGCGCGAGCAGTACTTC. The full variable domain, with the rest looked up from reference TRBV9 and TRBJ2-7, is DSGVTQTPKHLITATGQRVTLRCSPRSGDLSVYWYQQSLDQGLQFLIQYYNGEERAKGNILERFSAQQFPDLHSELNLSSLELGDSALYFCASSLFDRQREQYFGPGTRLTVT.

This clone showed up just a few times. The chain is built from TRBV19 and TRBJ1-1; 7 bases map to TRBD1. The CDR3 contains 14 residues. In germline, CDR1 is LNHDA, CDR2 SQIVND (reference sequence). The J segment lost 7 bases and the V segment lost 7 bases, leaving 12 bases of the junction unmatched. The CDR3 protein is CASTQLQGFGEAFF. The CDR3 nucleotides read TGTGCCAGTACCCAACTACAGGGGTTTGGTGAAGCTTTCTTT.

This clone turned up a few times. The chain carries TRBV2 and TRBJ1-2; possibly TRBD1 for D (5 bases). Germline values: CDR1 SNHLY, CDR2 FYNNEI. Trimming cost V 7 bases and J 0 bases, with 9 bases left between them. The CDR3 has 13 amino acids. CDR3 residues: CASTQGSNYGYTF. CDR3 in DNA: TGTGCCAGCACCCAGGGCTCTAACTATGGCTACACCTTC.

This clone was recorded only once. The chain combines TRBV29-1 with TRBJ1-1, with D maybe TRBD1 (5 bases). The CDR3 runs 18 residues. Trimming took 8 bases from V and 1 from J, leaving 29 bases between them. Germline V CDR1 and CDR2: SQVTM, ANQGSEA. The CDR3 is CSSRVWGRANQENTEAFF. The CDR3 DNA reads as TGCAGCTCGAGAGTTTGGGGCAGGGCCAATCAGGAGAACACTGAAGCTTTCTTT.

The CDR3 DNA reads as TGTGCCAGCAGTGGACAGGGCTATCAGCCCCAGCATTTT. This encodes CASSGQGYQPQHF. The chain carries TRBV6-1 and TRBJ1-5, with 7 bases lining up with TRBD1. After removal of 4 bases from V and 5 bases from J, the junction contained 2 bases not matched to a gene. Germline CDR1 reads MNHNS; CDR2 reads SASEGT. The CDR3 has 13 amino acids.

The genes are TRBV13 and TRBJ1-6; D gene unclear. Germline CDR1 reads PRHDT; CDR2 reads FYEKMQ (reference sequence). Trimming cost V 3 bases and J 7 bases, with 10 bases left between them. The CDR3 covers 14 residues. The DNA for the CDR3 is TGTGCCAGCAGCTTGGAACAGACGAATTCACCCCTCCACTTT. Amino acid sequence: CASSLEQTNSPLHF. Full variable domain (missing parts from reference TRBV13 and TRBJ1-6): AAGVIQSPRHLIKEKRETATLKCYPIPRHDTVYWYQQGPGQDPQFLISFYEKMQSDKGSIPDRFSAQQFSDYHSELNMSSLELGDSALYFCASSLEQTNSPLHFGNGTRLTVT.

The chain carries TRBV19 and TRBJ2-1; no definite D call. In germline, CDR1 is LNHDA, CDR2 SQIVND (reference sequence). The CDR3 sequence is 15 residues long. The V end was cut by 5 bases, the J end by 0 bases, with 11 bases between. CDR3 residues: CASSFERSSYNEQFF. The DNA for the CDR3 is TGTGCCAGTAGTTTTGAGAGGAGCTCCTACAATGAGCAGTTCTTC.

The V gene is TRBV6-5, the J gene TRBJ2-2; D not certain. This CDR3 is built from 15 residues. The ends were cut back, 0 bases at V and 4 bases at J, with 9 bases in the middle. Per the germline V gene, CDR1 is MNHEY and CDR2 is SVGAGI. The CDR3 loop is CASSYSLYGTGELFF. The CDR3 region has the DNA TGTGCCAGCAGTTACTCGTTGTACGGCACCGGGGAGCTGTTTTTT.

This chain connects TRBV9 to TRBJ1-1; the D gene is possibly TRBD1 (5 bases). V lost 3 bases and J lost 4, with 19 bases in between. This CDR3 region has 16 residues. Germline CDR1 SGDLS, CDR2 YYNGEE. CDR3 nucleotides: TGTGCCAGCAGCGAGACCCCGGGGGGGTTGGGCACTGAAGCTTTCTTT. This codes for CASSETPGGLGTEAFF.